This TCR beta chain appears in the sequencing data of a study of control samples from healthy donors and cancer patients. Profiled with immunoSEQ multiplex PCR; TCRdb holds only in-frame clones, not every one. Of about 190,000 clones listed, over 85% were seen once; the top ten hold roughly 1.5%. CDR1 is PRHDT, CDR2 FYEKMQ, per germline (reference sequence). This CDR3 has 15 residues. Losses at the gene ends were 5 bases for V and 5 bases for J; bases not matched to a gene: 6. The sample was blood. The genes are TRBV13 and TRBJ2-7; 13 bases match TRBD2. The receptor comes from a man younger than 30 in good health. CDR3 loop: CASSRKTSGGHEQYF. The CDR3 DNA is TGTGCCAGCAGCCGAAAGACTAGCGGGGGGCACGAGCAGTACTTC.